The table lists the clone carrying this T cell receptor beta chain with a few counts. Its antigen is unknown. CDR1 is SGHTA and CDR2 is FQGNSA in the germline V gene. V lost 2 bases and J 8 bases, leaving 4 bases between the germline ends. There are 11 residues in the CDR3. Building the TCR beta libraries relied on iRepertoire HTBI primers, and CDR3 regions underwent Arm-PCR. In the authors' methods: Sequenced samples collectively carried under 75 TRBV and 14 TRBJ segments. TCRdb re-called the multiplex PCR reads with MiXCR, one entry per CDR3 protein. These V and J calls derive from TCRdb rather than the authors' analysis. The sample lists about 460,000 distinct CDR3 sequences; around a fifth were seen once. Sample time point: persistent/refractory GD, antithyroid drugs over 5 years with positive TRAb. Following extraction of RNA from PBMCs, that RNA was used to make the TCR library. Graves' disease diagnosis relied on American Thyroid Association guidelines.

The data originate from a study of regulatory T cells in long-lasting Graves disease. The wider study: Graves' disease counted as persistent after over 5 years of antithyroid drugs with positive TSH receptor antibodies.

Findings and caveats of the study: Persistent-disease Graves' patients showed less TCR diversity than new cases.

The TCR comes from a female donor with Graves disease. The chain combines TRBV7-2 with TRBJ1-3; D uncertain. Sequenced material: peripheral blood mononuclear cells (PBMCs), taken when the disease was refractory, from a patient treated with antithyroid drugs. The CDR3 sequence is CASSLIDTIYF. The CDR3 region has the DNA TGTGCCAGCAGCTTAATAGACACCATATATTTT. The full variable domain, in which reference TRBV7-2 and TRBJ1-3 provide the parts outside the CDR3, is GAGVSQSPSNKVTEKGKDVELRCDPISGHTALYWYRQSLGQGLEFLIYFQGNSAPDKSGLPSDRFSAERTGGSVSTLTIQRTQQEDSAVYLCASSLIDTIYFGEGSWLTVV.